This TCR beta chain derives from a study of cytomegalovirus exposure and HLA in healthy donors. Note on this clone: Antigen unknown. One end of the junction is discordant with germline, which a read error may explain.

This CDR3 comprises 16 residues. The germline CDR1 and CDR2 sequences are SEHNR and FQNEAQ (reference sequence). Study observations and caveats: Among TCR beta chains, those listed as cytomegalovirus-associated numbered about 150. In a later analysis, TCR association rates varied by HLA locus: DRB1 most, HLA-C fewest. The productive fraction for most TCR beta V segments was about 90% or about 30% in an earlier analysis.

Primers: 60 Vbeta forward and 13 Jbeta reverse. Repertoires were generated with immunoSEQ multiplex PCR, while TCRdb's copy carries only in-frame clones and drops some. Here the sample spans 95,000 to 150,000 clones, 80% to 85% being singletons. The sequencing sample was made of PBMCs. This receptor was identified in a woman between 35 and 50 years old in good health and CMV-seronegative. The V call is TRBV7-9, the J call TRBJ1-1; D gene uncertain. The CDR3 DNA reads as TGTTCCAGCAGCTTCCAACCACTAGGGTCGAACACTGAAGCTTTCTTT. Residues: CSSSFQPLGSNTEAFF.